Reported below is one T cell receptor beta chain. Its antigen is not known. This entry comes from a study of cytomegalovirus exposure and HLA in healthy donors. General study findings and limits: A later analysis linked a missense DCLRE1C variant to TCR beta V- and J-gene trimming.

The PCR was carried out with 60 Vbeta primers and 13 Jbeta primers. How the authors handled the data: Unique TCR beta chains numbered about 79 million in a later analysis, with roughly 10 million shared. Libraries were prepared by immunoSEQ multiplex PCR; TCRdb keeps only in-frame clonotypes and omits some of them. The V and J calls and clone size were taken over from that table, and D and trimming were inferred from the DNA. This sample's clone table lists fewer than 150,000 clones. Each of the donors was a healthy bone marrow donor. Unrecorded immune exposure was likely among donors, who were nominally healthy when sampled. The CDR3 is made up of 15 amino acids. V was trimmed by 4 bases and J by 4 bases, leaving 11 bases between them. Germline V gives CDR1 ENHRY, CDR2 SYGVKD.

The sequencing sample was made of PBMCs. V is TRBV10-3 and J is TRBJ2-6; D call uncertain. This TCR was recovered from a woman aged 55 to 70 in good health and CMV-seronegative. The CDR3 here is CAISAPWQGANVLTF. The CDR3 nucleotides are TGTGCCATCAGTGCCCCGTGGCAGGGGGCCAACGTCCTGACTTTC.